This TCR beta chain was observed in a study of identical twins. The CDR3 runs 15 residues. V shed 10 bases and J shed 3 bases, with 20 bases lying between them. From germline, CDR1 is MDHEN and CDR2 SYDVKM. Each CDR3 protein is one row after TCRdb ran MiXCR on the 5' RACE reads. The sample has 210,000 or so distinct CDR3 sequences, around 8% seen once. Healthy Caucasians were all of the donors. This clonotype was detected many times. This sample also appeared in a second study, on yellow fever vaccine responses in identical twins.

The rearrangement joins TRBV28 to TRBJ2-3; D possibly uses TRBD1 or TRBD2 (8 bases each). Sequencing was done on a sample of memory (CD45RO+) T cells sorted from blood. The source of this sequence is a young woman in good health. CDR3 DNA sequence: TGTGCCACTCAGGGGGCTAGCGGGTGGACAGATACGCAGTATTTT. This gives the protein CATQGASGWTDTQYF.